A selection of T cell receptor beta chains follows, all from one sample in a study of T cell responses to AZD1222 COVID-19 vaccine. The protocol was immunoSEQ multiplex PCR, while the TCRdb copy is restricted to in-frame clones and leaves out a portion. The sample has about 110,000 clones, roughly 84% seen once. This material consisted of peripheral blood, taken on day 0 of AZD1222 vaccination. The origin of the receptors is an adult in good health. Each CDR3 is given with its conserved first and last residue. Each record gives: V gene, D gene, clone size, J gene, CDR3 DNA, CDR3 protein. A D gene is named only where the DNA matches it firmly. Size is stated for part of the rows, as once, few or many counts, or as a class when the clone is expanded.

>TRBV5-1|-|-|TRBJ1-2
TGCGCCAGCAGCTGGACGTTAGGTGGCTACACCTTC
CASSWTLGGYTF
>TRBV5-4|-|few|TRBJ2-3
TGTGCCAGCAGCTTTAGCACAGATACGCAGTATTTT
CASSFSTDTQYF
>TRBV27|-|-|TRBJ1-1
TGTGCCAGCAGGGAGAAGTTGAACACTGAAGCTTTCTTT
CASREKLNTEAFF
>TRBV6-5|-|-|TRBJ2-7
TGTGCCAGCAGTTACGGCGGGTGGGAGCAGTACTTC
CASSYGGWEQYF
>TRBV18|-|-|TRBJ1-5
TGTGCCAGCTCACCGTCGGGGGGGGAACAGCCCCAGCATTTT
CASSPSGGEQPQHF
>TRBV3-1/TRBV3-2|-|-|TRBJ2-7
TGTGCCAGCAGCCGCAACACAGGGAGATCCTACGAGCAGTACTTC
CASSRNTGRSYEQYF
>TRBV3-1/TRBV3-2|-|-|TRBJ2-2
TGTGCCAGCAGCCAAATGGAGACAAGGGCCGGGGAGCTGTTTTTT
CASSQMETRAGELFF
>TRBV5-4|TRBD1|once|TRBJ1-2
TGTGCCAGCAGCCCCCCGGACAGGGGGCGCGCCGGCTATGGCTACACCTTC
CASSPPDRGRAGYGYTF
>TRBV11-2|TRBD2|-|TRBJ2-1
TGTGCCAGCAGCTTATTAGCGGGATTCTCCTACAATGAGCAGTTCTTC
CASSLLAGFSYNEQFF
>TRBV7-3|-|once|TRBJ2-5
TGTGCCAGCAGCTCGAACCTAGGGGAAGAGACCCAGTACTTC
CASSSNLGEETQYF
>TRBV19|-|-|TRBJ2-2
TGTGCCAGTAGTATCCCTCGGTCCCTGAACACCGGGGAGCTGTTTTTT
CASSIPRSLNTGELFF
>TRBV19|-|-|TRBJ2-3
TGTGCCAGTAGTTCGCGCACAGATACGCAGTATTTT
CASSSRTDTQYF
>TRBV7-9|TRBD1|few|TRBJ1-2
TGTGCCAGCAGTCTTATGACAGGGGACTATGGCTACACCTTC
CASSLMTGDYGYTF
>TRBV30|-|-|TRBJ1-4
TGTGCCTGGAGTGAGATAGACCTCTCAAGGGGTGGAAAACTGTTTTTT
CAWSEIDLSRGGKLFF
>TRBV9|TRBD2|once|TRBJ2-7
TGTGCCAGCAGCGTTACGGCTAGCGGGGCCTACGAGCAGTACTTC
CASSVTASGAYEQYF
>TRBV9|-|few|TRBJ2-2
TGTGCCAGCAGCGTAGAGGTAGCAGGCACCGGGGAGCTGTTTTTT
CASSVEVAGTGELFF
>TRBV7-2|-|-|TRBJ2-3
TGTGCCAGCAGCTTAGGAGGGGCGGTAGATACGCAGTATTTT
CASSLGGAVDTQYF
>TRBV11-2|-|-|TRBJ1-1
TGTGCCAGCAGCTTAGAAGCGGGGATTAGAGCTTTCTTT
CASSLEAGIRAFF
>TRBV27|-|-|TRBJ2-7
TGTGCCAGCAGTCCCGGGTCGCTGGTGCAGTACTTC
CASSPGSLVQYF
>TRBV30|-|-|TRBJ1-5
TGTGCCTGGAGTCCCGGACTTTCTCTGGGGCCCCAGCATTTT
CAWSPGLSLGPQHF
>TRBV9|-|-|TRBJ2-7
TGTGCCAGCAGCGTAGCTCTCCAGGCGTACTCCTACGAGCAGTACTTC
CASSVALQAYSYEQYF
>TRBV3-1/TRBV3-2|-|-|TRBJ1-4
TGTGCCAGCAGCCTCGATCGGTCGGTGGGTGGGGAAAAACTGTTTTTT
CASSLDRSVGGEKLFF
>TRBV28|-|-|TRBJ1-1
TGTGCCAGCAGGCAAGCGGGGGGGGAAGCTTTCTTT
CASRQAGGEAFF
>TRBV6-1|-|-|TRBJ2-6
TGTGCCAGCAGTGAAGCTCTCAGGGGCTCTGGGGCCAACGTCCTGACTTTC
CASSEALRGSGANVLTF
>TRBV18|TRBD1|-|TRBJ1-1
TGTGCCAGCTCAGGACAGGGAGGTACTGAAGCTTTCTTT
CASSGQGGTEAFF
>TRBV6-5|-|-|TRBJ1-1
TGTGCCGCTACAGGGCGCACTGAAGCTTTCTTT
CAATGRTEAFF
>TRBV4-1|-|-|TRBJ1-3
TGCGCCAGCAGCCAAGGGGAGGGCGTTAGCTCTGGAAACACCATATATTTT
CASSQGEGVSSGNTIYF
>TRBV7-2|-|once|TRBJ1-1
TGTGCCAGCAGCTTCGCGGGGAATGAAGCTTTCTTT
CASSFAGNEAFF
>TRBV4-2|-|-|TRBJ2-7
TGTGCCAGCAGCCAAGAAGGGGCAGGGATCGAGCAGTACTTC
CASSQEGAGIEQYF
>TRBV18|-|-|TRBJ1-6
TGTGCCAGCTCCCATGGACAGTTAAATTCACCCCTCCACTTT
CASSHGQLNSPLHF
>TRBV19|-|-|TRBJ1-5
TGTGCCAGTAATCAGATTACAGGGAAGATATCTGGCAATCAGCCCCAGCATTTT
CASNQITGKISGNQPQHF
>TRBV20-1|-|-|TRBJ1-2
TGCAGTGCTTCTCCCCGATCCGGCTACACCTTC
CSASPRSGYTF
>TRBV19|-|-|TRBJ2-7
TGTGCCACCAGAAGGGAGGGGGCAACCTCCTACGAGCAGTACTTC
CATRREGATSYEQYF
>TRBV28|-|once|TRBJ1-2
TGTGCCAGCAGTCTCCAGGGCCTAGGTATGAGCACCTTC
CASSLQGLGMSTF
>TRBV7-3|-|-|TRBJ1-1
TGTGCCAGTAGCTTACGTGGGCAGACTGAAGCTTTCTTT
CASSLRGQTEAFF
>TRBV7-2|TRBD2|-|TRBJ2-3
TGTGCCAGCACCCTAGCGGCCTACACAGATACGCAGTATTTT
CASTLAAYTDTQYF
>TRBV6-5|-|-|TRBJ1-5
TGTGCCAGCAGTTACCAGGGTGGTCAGCCCCAGCATTTT
CASSYQGGQPQHF
>TRBV3-1/TRBV3-2|-|-|TRBJ1-6
TGTGCCAGCAGCCTACAGGGAAGGGATTCACCCCTCCACTTT
CASSLQGRDSPLHF
>TRBV2|-|-|TRBJ2-5
TGTGCCAGCAGTGGAAACAGACCAGAGACCCAGTACTTC
CASSGNRPETQYF
>TRBV7-8|-|-|TRBJ2-5
TGTGCCAGCAGCTTAGTCAGGGGGGAAGAGACCCAGTACTTC
CASSLVRGEETQYF
>TRBV5-4|-|-|TRBJ1-3
TGTGCCAGCAGCCTGGGACCAGGGGCTGGAAACACCATATATTTT
CASSLGPGAGNTIYF
>TRBV7-3|TRBD1|-|TRBJ1-6
TGTGCCAGCAGCTCGGGACAGACTAATTCACCCCTCCACTTT
CASSSGQTNSPLHF
>TRBV5-1|-|-|TRBJ2-2
TGCGCCAGCAGCTTGGTTCAGGGGAACACCGGGGAGCTGTTTTTT
CASSLVQGNTGELFF
>TRBV7-9|TRBD1|-|TRBJ1-6
TGTGCCAGCAGCTTCTCCCAGGGGGGTTCACCCCTCCACTTT
CASSFSQGGSPLHF
>TRBV5-1|-|-|TRBJ1-2
TGCGCCAGCAGATCCCCAGGGACTAACTATGGCTACACCTTC
CASRSPGTNYGYTF
>TRBV6-2/TRBV6-3|TRBD2|-|TRBJ2-2
TGTGCCAGCAGTCCCCTGATAGCGGGGGCGAACACCGGGGAGCTGTTTTTT
CASSPLIAGANTGELFF
>TRBV6-1|-|once|TRBJ1-2
TGTGCCAGCAGTGAAATTGTGGCGGACTATGGCTACACCTTC
CASSEIVADYGYTF
>TRBV2|-|once|TRBJ1-5
TGTGCCAGCAGTGCTGATGGGGGTCAGCCCCAGCATTTT
CASSADGGQPQHF
>TRBV6-6|-|-|TRBJ2-1
TGTGCCAGCAGTTACCGAGTATCCTACAATGAGCAGTTCTTC
CASSYRVSYNEQFF
>TRBV6-5|-|-|TRBJ1-2
TGTGCCAGCAACGGGGGCTCCTATGGCTACACCTTC
CASNGGSYGYTF
>TRBV7-2|-|-|TRBJ1-2
TGTGCCAGCAGCCTTACTAGACGGAACTATGGCTACACCTTC
CASSLTRRNYGYTF
>TRBV30|-|-|TRBJ1-1
TGTGCCTGCGGGCGCGGGTTTTACACTGAAGCTTTCTTT
CACGRGFYTEAFF
>TRBV7-8|-|-|TRBJ2-5
TGTGCCAGCAGCGCCATCTTGGCCATACAAGAGACCCAGTACTTC
CASSAILAIQETQYF
>TRBV12-3/TRBV12-4|-|once|TRBJ1-2
TGTGCCAGCAGTTTGGGGCAGGGGTGGGGCTACACCTTC
CASSLGQGWGYTF
>TRBV5-6|-|-|TRBJ2-7
TGTGCCAGCAGCGGTGGAGTGCAGGTCCGCGGGTACGAGCAGTACTTC
CASSGGVQVRGYEQYF
>TRBV30|-|-|TRBJ1-1
TGTGCCTGGAGTGTGGGACAAAAGTCGTTCTTT
CAWSVGQKSFF